This TCR beta chain was sequenced during a study of T cells in Graves' hyperthyroidism and ophthalmopathy. This clonotype came up a few times. Amplification of TCR beta CDR3 regions used RNA as the template. TCR CDR3 underwent first-round RT-PCR with the HTBI primer set. Each CDR3 protein gets one entry after TCRdb re-called the multiplex PCR reads with MiXCR. This sample has about 270,000 distinct CDR3 sequences, with roughly 20% found just once. The CDR3 is made up of 19 amino acids. Trimming took 5 bases from V and 3 from J; bases not matched to a gene: 14. The rearrangement uses TRBV12-3 or TRBV12-4 and TRBJ2-5; 14 bases line up with TRBD2. The sample was blood. The receptor was derived from a man younger than 40 with Graves' ophthalmopathy. CDR3 residues: CASSPRGGTSGRTEETQYF. The CDR3 DNA sequence: TGTGCCAGCAGTCCCCGGGGGGGGACTAGCGGGAGAACTGAAGAGACCCAGTACTTC.